Below, 9 T cell receptor beta chains from the same sample are listed, as sequenced in a study of CD8+CD57+ T cells in acquired aplastic anemia. An expansion of CD8+CD57+ cells by flow cytometry had been shown in patients chosen for sequencing. CDR3 and TCR beta VDJ profiling relied on a genomic DNA template. TCRdb processed the reads anew with MiXCR; each CDR3 protein has one entry. The table includes about 54,000 distinct CDR3 sequences, about 56% detected once. Sequencing input: sorted CD4+, CD8+, or CD8+CD57+ T cells (not recorded which) from PBMCs. These receptors all come from a human donor with aplastic anemia.

This clonotype has a handful of counts. This chain uses TRBV6-1 with TRBJ2-3; maybe TRBD2 (5 bases). Germline-derived CDR1 and CDR2 are MNHNS and SASEGT. V lost 8 bases to trimming and J lost 3 bases, with 21 bases between them. CDR3 length equals 16 residues. Written as DNA, the CDR3 is TGTGCCAGCGCTAAAACGGGGTTAGCATCGACAGATACGCAGTATTTT. Encoded protein: CASAKTGLASTDTQYF.

Worth noting for this clonotype: The junction departs from germline at one end; a sequencing error may be responsible. V is TRBV10-3 and J is TRBJ1-1; no clear D. This CDR3 is 13 amino acids long. CDR1 ENHRY and CDR2 SYGVKD come from the germline V gene. In DNA form, the CDR3 reads TGTGCCAGCAGTTACGGGCGTTACACTGAAGCTTTCTTT. Its translation: CASSYGRYTEAFF.

Many counts were recorded for this clonotype. J is TRBJ1-5 and V is TRBV6-1; D is possibly TRBD1 (5 bases). Trimming left V 6 bases short and J 0 bases short, with 6 bases between. Looked up from germline, CDR1 is MNHNS and CDR2 is SASEGT. The CDR3 is made up of 13 amino acids. Written as DNA, the CDR3 is TGTGCCAGCAGCAGGGTTAGCAATCAGCCCCAGCATTTT. Translated, it gives CASSRVSNQPQHF.

This clonotype was observed at least ten times. The chain joins TRBV28 to TRBJ1-5, with 9 positions matching TRBD1. The CDR3 consists of 16 residues. V was pared by 2 bases and J by 3 bases, with 5 bases of the junction left unmatched. The germline V gene encodes CDR1 MDHEN and CDR2 SYDVKM. The CDR3 protein is CASSLHGQGFNQPQHF. CDR3 coding DNA: TGTGCCAGCAGTTTACACGGACAGGGGTTCAATCAGCCCCAGCATTTT.

This chain joins TRBV20-1 and TRBJ1-5, with TRBD1 as a possible D gene (5 bases). With 6 bases removed from V and 11 bases from J, the gap between germline ends came to 17 bases. Per the germline V gene, CDR1 is DFQATT and CDR2 is SNEGSKA (reference sequence). This CDR3 spans 12 amino acids. The CDR3 region is CSASTRTSAQHF. CDR3 nucleotides: TGCAGTGCCAGTACCCGGACATCCGCCCAGCATTTT.

The rearrangement uses TRBV20-1 and TRBJ2-3; no clear D. The CDR3 covers 12 residues. V was cut by 6 bases and J by 3 bases, with 10 bases left in between. In germline, CDR1 is DFQATT, CDR2 SNEGSKA (reference sequence). CDR3 nucleotide sequence: TGCAGTGCCCCCCGAGCGACAGATACGCAGTATTTT. This sequence encodes CSAPRATDTQYF.

The chain has TRBV10-3 and TRBJ2-3; D is possibly TRBD1 (5 bases). V lost 0 bases, J lost 5 bases, and 12 bases lay in between. Germline lookup yields CDR1 ENHRY and CDR2 SYGVKD. The CDR3 contains 15 residues. CDR3 DNA sequence: TGTGCCATCAGTGAGTCGTCAGGGCGAAGAGATACGCAGTATTTT. Amino acid sequence: CAISESSGRRDTQYF.

In its sample, this clonotype was seen many times. This chain joins TRBV4-3 and TRBJ2-7; 7 nucleotides match TRBD2. CDR3 length: 17 amino acids. V trimming: 3 bases; J trimming: 1 base; junction bases outside the gene matches: 12. The germline V gene has CDR1 LGHNA and CDR2 YSLEER. CDR3 nucleotides: TGCGCCAGCAGCCAGGGTTCGGGGGGTGGGAGGTCCTACGAGCAGTACTTC. Its protein product is CASSQGSGGGRSYEQYF.

The table lists this clonotype with many counts. The chain has TRBV5-4 and TRBJ2-2; D is uncertain. Germline loops: CDR1 SGHNT, CDR2 YYREEE (reference sequence). The CDR3 spans 12 residues. Trimming left V 6 bases short and J 4 bases short, with 7 bases between. CDR3 sequence (DNA): TGTGCCAGCACTTGGGGCACCGGGGAGCTGTTTTTT. It encodes CASTWGTGELFF.